A single sample is the source of the 20 T cell receptor beta chains below, sequenced in a study of monozygotic twins with inflammatory bowel disease. After re-calling the 5' RACE reads, TCRdb lists one entry per CDR3 protein, DNA absent. There are some 170,000 distinct CDR3 sequences in the sample, with around 2.8% held by the top ten. The sample taken for sequencing was blood. Every receptor here comes from a human donor with ulcerative colitis or Crohn's disease, or a healthy co-twin of an affected twin (not recorded which).

CDR3 residues: CASSDDRALEAFF. V gene TRBV12-3 or TRBV12-4 combines with J gene TRBJ1-1. The CDR3 spans 13 residues.

The CDR3 reads CASSQDLGLALYQETQYF. The rearrangement links TRBV3-1 to TRBJ2-5. The CDR3 runs to 18 residues. The germline V gene has CDR1 LGHDT and CDR2 YNNKEL (reference sequence).

The chain couples TRBV12-3 or TRBV12-4 to TRBJ2-5. The CDR3 is 12 amino acids. This chain's CDR3 is CASSSRPETQYF.

The chain couples TRBV19 to TRBJ2-1; there is no DNA to check the TCRdb D call of TRBD2. Germline V gives CDR1 LNHDA, CDR2 SQIVND (reference sequence). This CDR3 has 15 residues. CDR3 sequence: CASSKVSGVNNEQFF.

This sequence joins TRBV4-2 and TRBJ2-2. CDR1 is LGHNA, CDR2 YNFKEQ, per germline. This CDR3 has 14 residues. CDR3 loop: CASKTTANTGELFF.

This chain links TRBV6-2 or TRBV6-3 with TRBJ2-7; the D gene TCRdb calls, TRBD2, cannot be checked with no DNA. CDR1 and CDR2 (germline): MNHEY, SVGEGT. CDR3 length: 16 residues. The CDR3 sequence is CASRVPTGTSYYEQYF.

This chain uses TRBV5-1 with TRBJ1-6; TCRdb selects TRBD1, and the lack of DNA leaves this call unchecked. Per germline, CDR1 SGHRS and CDR2 YFSETQ. The CDR3 is 14 amino acids. The chain's CDR3 is CASSLGQYNSPLHF.

The chain combines TRBV12-3 or TRBV12-4 with TRBJ1-2; TCRdb indicates TRBD1, and absent DNA this call remains unverified. The CDR3 spans 11 residues. This CDR3 reads CATTGGRGYTF.

The chain combines TRBV5-1 with TRBJ2-5; TCRdb names TRBD1, which stays unverified in the absence of DNA. CDR3 size: 14 residues. Germline values: CDR1 SGHRS, CDR2 YFSETQ. CDR3 region: CASSLRGSGETQYF.

The rearrangement uses TRBV6-5 and TRBJ1-2; the TRBD1 assignment by TCRdb is unverifiable without DNA. Per germline, CDR1 MNHEY and CDR2 SVGAGI. The CDR3 sequence is 15 residues long. CDR3: CASSYSDRADYGYTF.

V is TRBV9 and J is TRBJ2-7; TCRdb proposes TRBD2, but this gene call is untestable without DNA. The CDR3 is made up of 16 amino acids. Germline CDR1 SGDLS, CDR2 YYNGEE. The CDR3 region is CASSGTSGRSSYEQYF.

J is TRBJ2-7 and V is TRBV15; the D gene TCRdb calls, TRBD1, cannot be checked with no DNA. CDR3 length equals 15 residues. CDR1 is LNHNV, CDR2 YYDKDF, per germline (reference sequence). The CDR3 protein is CATSRDLTGRYEQYF.

The V and J genes are TRBV3-1 and TRBJ1-1. The length of the CDR3 is 13 residues. The germline gives CDR1 LGHDT, CDR2 YNNKEL (reference sequence). CDR3 region: CASSQDDFRGAFF.

The chain links TRBV19 to TRBJ1-2; no DNA is available, so the TRBD1 call from TCRdb remains unchecked. The CDR3 contains 15 residues. Germline V CDR1 and CDR2: LNHDA, SQIVND (reference sequence). The CDR3 loop is CSSSTGDRGIGGYTF.

The V and J genes are TRBV24-1 and TRBJ2-1; as DNA is missing, the TRBD2 call by TCRdb cannot be tested. In germline, CDR1 is KGHDR, CDR2 SFDVKD. This CDR3 spans 16 amino acids. CDR3 amino acids: CATSDLRRDSYNEQFF.

The chain recombines TRBV29-1 with TRBJ2-7; TCRdb selects TRBD2, and the lack of DNA leaves this call unchecked. The CDR3 covers 12 residues. Per germline, CDR1 SQVTM and CDR2 ANQGSEA. This chain's CDR3 is CSAKVGGYEQYF.

The gene calls are TRBV5-1 and TRBJ1-1; lacking DNA, the TRBD1 call made by TCRdb goes unchecked. The CDR3 contains 15 residues. Germline V CDR1 and CDR2: SGHRS, YFSETQ. The CDR3 loop is CASTLDGGGVTEAFF.

The chain employs TRBV12-3 or TRBV12-4 and TRBJ1-1; the TCRdb D gene call, TRBD1, has no DNA to confirm it. The CDR3 has 18 residues. The CDR3 loop is CASSSRTGIGIVNTEAFF.

The chain joins TRBV12-3 or TRBV12-4 to TRBJ2-5; TCRdb proposes TRBD2, but this gene call is untestable without DNA. CDR3 length equals 15 residues. This chain's CDR3 is CASSSGTSGKETQYF.

V usage is TRBV5-1 and J usage is TRBJ2-4. The CDR3 loop spans 15 amino acids. Germline CDR1 and CDR2: SGHRS and YFSETQ. CDR3 in amino acids: CASSLGQGAVDIQYF. The full variable domain, rest sourced from reference TRBV5-1 and TRBJ2-4, is KAGVTQTPRYLIKTRGQQVTLSCSPISGHRSVSWYQQTPGQGLQFLFEYFSETQRNKGNFPGRFSGRQFSNSRSEMNVSTLELGDSALYLCASSLGQGAVDIQYFGAGTRLSVL.